This section outlines one T cell receptor beta chain sequence together with its context. The data stem from a study of T cell responses to AZD1222 COVID-19 vaccine. Assay: immunoSEQ multiplex PCR; the TCRdb copy retains only in-frame clones and omits some. The sample lists roughly 160,000 clones, approximately 94% occurring once. V lost 5 bases, J lost 0 bases, and 4 bases stayed unmatched. The CDR3 totals 14 residues. Germline CDR1 SGHTA, CDR2 FQGNSA. The chain recombines TRBV7-2 with TRBJ2-7, with TRBD1 matching 7 bases. This sequence was found in an adult in good health. Sequenced here: peripheral blood, sampled on day 0 of AZD1222 vaccination. CDR3 protein: CASSPDRDSYEQYF. CDR3 nucleotide sequence: TGTGCCAGCAGCCCCGACAGGGACTCCTACGAGCAGTACTTC.